The 20 T cell receptor beta chains listed next were all sequenced from one sample in a study of T cells expressing NK-cell markers. TCRdb re-called the 5' RACE reads; every CDR3 protein appears as one record, without DNA. The sample table includes about 550,000 distinct CDR3 sequences. The specimen was blood T cells: a sorted CD56 or NKG2C T cell subset, CD4+ or CD8+ T cells, or bulk PBMC T cells (not recorded which). Every receptor here comes from a man younger than 30 in good health.

V gene TRBV6-5 combines with J gene TRBJ2-3. The CDR3 sequence is 17 residues long. Germline lookup yields CDR1 MNHEY and CDR2 SVGAGI. The CDR3 reads CASSSRSARASTDTQYF.

The chain recombines TRBV12-3 or TRBV12-4 with TRBJ1-2; TCRdb reports TRBD1, a call that lacks DNA to check it against. The CDR3 runs 16 residues. CDR3 region: CASSPTGRGNMGGYTF.

V is TRBV14 and J is TRBJ2-1; the D call from TCRdb, TRBD2, cannot be confirmed without DNA. This CDR3 has 15 residues. Germline lookup yields CDR1 SGHDN and CDR2 FVKESK. The CDR3 spells CASSQSGGWHNEQFF.

The chain couples TRBV20-1 to TRBJ2-5; without DNA, the TCRdb call of TRBD1 cannot be checked. Germline loops: CDR1 DFQATT, CDR2 SNEGSKA (reference sequence). The CDR3 consists of 13 residues. CDR3 region: CSAKGQIQETQYF.

The rearrangement links TRBV25-1 to TRBJ2-1. This CDR3 comprises 13 residues. The germline V gene encodes CDR1 MGHDK and CDR2 SYGVNS. The CDR3 here is CASCGPLRNEQFF.

The chain combines TRBV12-3 or TRBV12-4 with TRBJ2-5; TCRdb proposes TRBD1, but this gene call is untestable without DNA. The CDR3 has 14 amino acids. The CDR3 is CASSLNVGQVTQYF.

The chain has TRBV6-2 or TRBV6-3 and TRBJ2-3; TCRdb names TRBD2, which stays unverified in the absence of DNA. There are 12 residues in the CDR3. Germline V CDR1 and CDR2: MNHEY, SVGEGT. The CDR3 reads CASSPEVDTQYF.

The chain uses TRBV25-1 and TRBJ1-1; TCRdb's D gene call, TRBD1, goes unchecked for lack of DNA. The CDR3 sequence is 15 residues long. CDR1 MGHDK and CDR2 SYGVNS come from the germline V gene. This chain's CDR3 is CASSEYQGLNTEAFF.

The chain employs TRBV9 and TRBJ1-1; TCRdb's assignment of TRBD1 cannot be checked, as there is no DNA. Germline V CDR1 and CDR2: SGDLS, YYNGEE. This CDR3 region has 13 residues. This CDR3 reads CASSTTGVTEAFF.

The V gene is TRBV6-2 or TRBV6-3, the J gene TRBJ2-3; TCRdb indicates TRBD2, and absent DNA this call remains unverified. Germline loops: CDR1 MNHEY, CDR2 SVGEGT. The CDR3 has 16 residues. The CDR3 is CASSYGRALSTDTQYF.

The chain joins TRBV29-1 to TRBJ2-3; TCRdb selects TRBD1, and the lack of DNA leaves this call unchecked. The CDR3 sequence is 14 residues long. Germline CDR1 reads SQVTM; CDR2 reads ANQGSEA. CDR3 sequence: CSVEGRENTDTQYF.

This chain links TRBV7-6 with TRBJ2-5. Germline values: CDR1 SGHVS, CDR2 FNYEAQ. This CDR3 is 16 amino acids long. CDR3 sequence reads: CASSLSGRVSRETQYF. Combining the CDR3 with reference TRBV7-6 and TRBJ2-5 gives the whole variable domain GAGVSQSPRYKVTKRGQDVALRCDPISGHVSLYWYRQALGQGPEFLTYFNYEAQQDKSGLPNDRFSAERPEGSISTLTIQRTEQRDSAMYRCASSLSGRVSRETQYFGPGTRLLVL.

The V gene is TRBV2, the J gene TRBJ2-7; the TCRdb call, TRBD1, lacks DNA for checking. CDR3 size: 14 residues. Germline V gene data show CDR1 as SNHLY and CDR2 as FYNNEI. CDR3 sequence reads: CASSGKGHPYEQYF.

This CDR3 reads CASSVQGLARNEQFF. The chain carries TRBV13 and TRBJ2-1; lacking DNA, the TRBD2 call made by TCRdb goes unchecked. The CDR3 loop spans 15 amino acids. CDR1 and CDR2 (germline): PRHDT, FYEKMQ (reference sequence).

This chain links TRBV12-3 or TRBV12-4 with TRBJ2-7; TCRdb's D call of TRBD1 is untestable without DNA. The CDR3 consists of 15 residues. CDR3 loop: CASSPPDRSPYEQYF.

The V and J genes are TRBV6-1 and TRBJ2-1. Germline CDR1 and CDR2: MNHNS and SASEGT. CDR3 length: 14 amino acids. The CDR3 sequence is CASSPQLLYNEQFF.

The V gene is TRBV6-1, the J gene TRBJ2-5; TCRdb picks TRBD2, but there is no DNA to check that call. Germline loops: CDR1 MNHNS, CDR2 SASEGT. The CDR3 has 14 residues. The CDR3 sequence: CATGRAGEFETQYF.

J is TRBJ2-7 and V is TRBV29-1; TCRdb picks TRBD2, but there is no DNA to check that call. The CDR3 totals 13 residues. Per germline, CDR1 SQVTM and CDR2 ANQGSEA. CDR3: CSVTGTSLYEQYF.

The V and J genes are TRBV5-1 and TRBJ2-1; there is no DNA to check the TCRdb D call of TRBD1. Germline V gene sequence: CDR1 SGHRS, CDR2 YFSETQ. This CDR3 contains 13 residues. The CDR3 sequence is CASGDLSGGEQFF. The full variable domain, completed using reference TRBV5-1 and TRBJ2-1, is KAGVTQTPRYLIKTRGQQVTLSCSPISGHRSVSWYQQTPGQGLQFLFEYFSETQRNKGNFPGRFSGRQFSNSRSEMNVSTLELGDSALYLCASGDLSGGEQFFGPGTRLTVL.

The V call is TRBV20-1, the J call TRBJ2-5; there is no DNA to check the TCRdb D call of TRBD2. Germline-derived CDR1 and CDR2 are DFQATT and SNEGSKA (reference sequence). This CDR3 has 15 amino acids. The CDR3 here is CSARDTLLARETQYF.